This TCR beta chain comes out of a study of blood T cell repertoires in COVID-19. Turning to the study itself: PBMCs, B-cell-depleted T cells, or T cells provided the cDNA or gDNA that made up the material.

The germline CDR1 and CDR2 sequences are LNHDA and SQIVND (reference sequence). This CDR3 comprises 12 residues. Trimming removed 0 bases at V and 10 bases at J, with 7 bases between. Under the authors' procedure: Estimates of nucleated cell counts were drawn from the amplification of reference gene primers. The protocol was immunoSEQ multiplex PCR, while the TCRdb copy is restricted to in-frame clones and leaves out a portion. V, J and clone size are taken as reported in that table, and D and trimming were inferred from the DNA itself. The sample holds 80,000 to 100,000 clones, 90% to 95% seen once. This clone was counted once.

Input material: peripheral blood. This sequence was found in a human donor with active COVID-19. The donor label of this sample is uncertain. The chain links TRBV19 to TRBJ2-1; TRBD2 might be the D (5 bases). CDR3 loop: CASSIERAEQFF. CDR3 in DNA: TGTGCCAGTAGTATAGAGAGGGCGGAGCAGTTCTTC.